This T cell receptor beta chain was observed in a study of blood T cell repertoires in COVID-19. Study details: Acute and convalescent COVID-19 samples came from the United States, Italy and Spain. T cells, B-cell-depleted T cells, or PBMCs supplied cDNA or gDNA.

In the original workflow: Estimated nucleated cell counts came from reference gene primer amplification. Clones were read by immunoSEQ multiplex PCR, and TCRdb kept only the in-frame ones, dropping some. That table supplies the V and J calls and clone size; D and trimming were determined from the DNA. The repertoire consists of over 200,000 clones, with about 83% occurring once and the leading ten covering 0.95% to 1.5%. Seattle participants joined during active infection and were tracked over time. The ends were cut back, 4 bases at V and 4 bases at J, with 15 bases in the middle. In germline, CDR1 is SGDLS, CDR2 YYNGEE. The CDR3 consists of 15 residues. Only a few counts were recorded for this clone.

The V and J genes are TRBV9 and TRBJ2-1, with D possibly matching TRBD1 (6 bases). Sample: peripheral blood. This clonotype originated in a woman aged 25 to 39 with COVID-19, enrolled during active disease. CDR3 nucleotide sequence: TGTGCCAGCAGCCCCAGACCGGACAGTTACAATGAGCAGTTCTTC. Translation: CASSPRPDSYNEQFF.